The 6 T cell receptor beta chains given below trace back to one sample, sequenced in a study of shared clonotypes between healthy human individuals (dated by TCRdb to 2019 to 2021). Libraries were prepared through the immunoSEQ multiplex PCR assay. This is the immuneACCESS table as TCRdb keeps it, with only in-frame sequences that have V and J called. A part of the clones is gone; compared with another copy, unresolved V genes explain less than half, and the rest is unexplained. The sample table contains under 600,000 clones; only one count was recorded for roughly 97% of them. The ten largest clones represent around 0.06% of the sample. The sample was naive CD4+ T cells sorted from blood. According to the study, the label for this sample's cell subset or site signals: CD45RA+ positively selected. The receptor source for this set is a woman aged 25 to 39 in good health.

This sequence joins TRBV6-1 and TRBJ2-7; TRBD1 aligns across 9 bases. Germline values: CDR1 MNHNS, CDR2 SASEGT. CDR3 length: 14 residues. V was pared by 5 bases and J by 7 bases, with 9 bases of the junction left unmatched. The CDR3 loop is CASSFRDREGEQYF. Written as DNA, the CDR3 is TGTGCCAGCAGTTTCCGGGACAGGGAAGGGGAGCAGTACTTC.

In nucleotides, the CDR3 is TGTGCCAGCAGTTTATATTGGTTCATTCGGACGCAAGAGACCCAGTACTTC. It specifies CASSLYWFIRTQETQYF. V is TRBV28 and J is TRBJ2-5; D not certain. The germline gives CDR1 MDHEN, CDR2 SYDVKM. This CDR3 has 17 amino acids. The V gene lost 1 base and the J gene lost 2 bases, with 17 bases spanning the gap. Supplemented by reference TRBV28 and TRBJ2-5, the full variable domain reads DVKVTQSSRYLVKRTGEKVFLECVQDMDHENMFWYRQDPGLGLRLIYFSYDVKMKEKGDIPEGYSVSREKKERFSLILESASTNQTSMYLCASSLYWFIRTQETQYFGPGTRLLVL.

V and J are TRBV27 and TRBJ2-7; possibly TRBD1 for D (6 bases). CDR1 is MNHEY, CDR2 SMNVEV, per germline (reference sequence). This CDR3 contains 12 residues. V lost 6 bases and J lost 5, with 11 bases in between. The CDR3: CASRSQGNEQYF. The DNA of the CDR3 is TGTGCCAGCAGGTCGCAGGGGAACGAGCAGTACTTC.

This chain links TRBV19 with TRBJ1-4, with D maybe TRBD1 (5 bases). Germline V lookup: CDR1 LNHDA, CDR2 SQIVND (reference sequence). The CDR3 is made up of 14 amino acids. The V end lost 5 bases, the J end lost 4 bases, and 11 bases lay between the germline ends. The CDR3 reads CASSPLDSNEKLFF. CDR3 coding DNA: TGTGCCAGTAGTCCACTAGACAGTAATGAAAAACTGTTTTTT.

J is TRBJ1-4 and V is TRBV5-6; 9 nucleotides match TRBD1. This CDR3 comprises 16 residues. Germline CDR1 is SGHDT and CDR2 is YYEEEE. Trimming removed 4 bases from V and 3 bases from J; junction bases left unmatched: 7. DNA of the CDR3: TGTGCCAGCAGCCGGGACAGGGTCTCCTCTAATGAAAAACTGTTTTTT. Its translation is CASSRDRVSSNEKLFF.

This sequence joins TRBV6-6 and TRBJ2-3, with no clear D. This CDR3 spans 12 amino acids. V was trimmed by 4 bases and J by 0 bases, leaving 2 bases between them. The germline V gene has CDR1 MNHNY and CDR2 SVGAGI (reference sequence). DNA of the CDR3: TGTGCCAGCAGTTCTAGCACAGATACGCAGTATTTT. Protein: CASSSSTDTQYF.